This record looks at one T cell receptor (beta chain) sequence and its context. What it binds is unknown. The germline gives CDR1 MNHEY, CDR2 SVGEGT. The CDR3 extends over 17 amino acids. V lost 6 bases, J lost 1 base, and 11 bases stayed unmatched. Sequencing of TCR beta drew on CD8+ and CD4+ T cells from blood. CD8+ and CD4+ T cells were negatively isolated; TEMRA cells were FACS-enriched. This sample was included in a study of CD8 T cells in Susac syndrome. With random hexamers, reverse transcription was performed on about 0.5 to 1 ug of RNA. The immunoSEQ assay covered 54 Vbeta and 13 Jbeta segments for CDR3. In TCRdb, the immunoSEQ multiplex PCR reads were re-called with MiXCR into one record per CDR3 protein. The sample carries approximately 170,000 distinct CDR3 sequences, about 90% recorded once. Points from the study as a whole: The study admitted that it had a relatively small number of individuals in its TCR sequencing and HLA analysis.

The source material was CD4+ T cells from PBMCs. This TCR was sampled from a human donor in good health. This sequence joins TRBV6-2 or TRBV6-3 and TRBJ2-2; 7 nucleotides match TRBD1. CDR3 bases: TGTGCCAGCAGGTCGAGAACAGGGGATTGGAACACCGGGGAGCTGTTTTTT. Its protein product is CASRSRTGDWNTGELFF.